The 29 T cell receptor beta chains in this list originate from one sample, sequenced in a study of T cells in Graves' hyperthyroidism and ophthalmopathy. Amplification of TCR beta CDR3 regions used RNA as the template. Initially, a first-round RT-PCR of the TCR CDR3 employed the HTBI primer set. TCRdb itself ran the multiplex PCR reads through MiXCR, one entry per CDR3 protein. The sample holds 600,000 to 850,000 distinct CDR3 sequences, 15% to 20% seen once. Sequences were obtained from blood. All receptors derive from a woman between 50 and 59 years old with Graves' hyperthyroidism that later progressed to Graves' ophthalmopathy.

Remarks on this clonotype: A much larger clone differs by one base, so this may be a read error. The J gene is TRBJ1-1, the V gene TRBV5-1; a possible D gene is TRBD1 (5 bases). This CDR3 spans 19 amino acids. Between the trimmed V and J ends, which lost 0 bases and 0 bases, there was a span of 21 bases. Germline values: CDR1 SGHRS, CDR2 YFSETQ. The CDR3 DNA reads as TGCGCCAGCAGCTTGGCTGCCCGACAGAGACGGGGCATGAACACTGAAGCTTTCTTT. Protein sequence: CASSLAARQRRGMNTEAFF. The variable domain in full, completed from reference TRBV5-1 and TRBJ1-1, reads KAGVTQTPRYLIKTRGQQVTLSCSPISGHRSVSWYQQTPGQGLQFLFEYFSETQRNKGNFPGRFSGRQFSNSRSEMNVSTLELGDSALYLCASSLAARQRRGMNTEAFFGQGTRLTVV.

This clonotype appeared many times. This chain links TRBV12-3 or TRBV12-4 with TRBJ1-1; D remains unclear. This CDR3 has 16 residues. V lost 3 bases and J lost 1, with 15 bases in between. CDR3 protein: CASSFSFRITNTEAFF. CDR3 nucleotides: TGTGCCAGCAGTTTTTCGTTTCGGATTACGAACACTGAAGCTTTCTTT.

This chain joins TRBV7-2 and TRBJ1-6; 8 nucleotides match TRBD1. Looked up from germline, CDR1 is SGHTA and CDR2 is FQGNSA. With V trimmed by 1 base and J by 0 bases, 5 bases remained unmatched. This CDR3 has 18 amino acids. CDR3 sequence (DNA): TGTGCCAGCAGCTTAGAGGGGGACAGGCTCTCCTATAATTCACCCCTCCACTTT. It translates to CASSLEGDRLSYNSPLHF.

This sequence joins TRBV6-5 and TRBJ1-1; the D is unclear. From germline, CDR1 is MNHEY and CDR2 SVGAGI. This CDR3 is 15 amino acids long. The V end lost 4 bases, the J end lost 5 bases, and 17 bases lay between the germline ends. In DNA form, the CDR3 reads TGTGCCAGCAGTTCATCGAGTGGGATACGGACTGAAGCTTTCTTT. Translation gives CASSSSSGIRTEAFF.

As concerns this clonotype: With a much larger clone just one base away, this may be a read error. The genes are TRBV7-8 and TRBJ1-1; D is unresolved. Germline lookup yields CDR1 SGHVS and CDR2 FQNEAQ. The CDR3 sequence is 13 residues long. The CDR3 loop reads CSSSFRLPHEAFF. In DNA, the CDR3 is TGTTCCAGCAGCTTTCGCCTGCCTCATGAAGCTTTCTTT.

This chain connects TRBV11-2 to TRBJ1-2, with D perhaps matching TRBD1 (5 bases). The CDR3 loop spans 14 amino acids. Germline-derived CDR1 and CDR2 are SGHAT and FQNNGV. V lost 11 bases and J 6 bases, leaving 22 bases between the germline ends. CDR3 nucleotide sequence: TGTGCCGGTGGTCTAGGGGATAGTTTCGATGGCTACACCTTC. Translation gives CAGGLGDSFDGYTF.

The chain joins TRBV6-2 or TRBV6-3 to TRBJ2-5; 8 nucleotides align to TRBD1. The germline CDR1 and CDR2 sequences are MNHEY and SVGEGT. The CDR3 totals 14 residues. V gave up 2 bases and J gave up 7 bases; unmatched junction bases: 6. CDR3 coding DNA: TGTGCCAGCAGTTACACGACAGGGGACGCGACCCAGTACTTC. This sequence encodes CASSYTTGDATQYF.

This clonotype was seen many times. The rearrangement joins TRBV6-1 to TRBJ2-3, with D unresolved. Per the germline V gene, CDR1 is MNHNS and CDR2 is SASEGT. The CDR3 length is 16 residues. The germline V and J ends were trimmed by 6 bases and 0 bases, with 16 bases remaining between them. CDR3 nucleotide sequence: TGTGCCAGCAGCCCCGTAGGGCCCTCAAGCACAGATACGCAGTATTTT. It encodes CASSPVGPSSTDTQYF.

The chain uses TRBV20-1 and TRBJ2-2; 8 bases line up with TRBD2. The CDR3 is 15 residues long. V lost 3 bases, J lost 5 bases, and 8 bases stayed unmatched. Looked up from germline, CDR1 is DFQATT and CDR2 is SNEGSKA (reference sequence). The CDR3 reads CSASPGRGRTGELFF. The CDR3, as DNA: TGCAGTGCTAGCCCCGGGAGGGGGAGGACCGGGGAGCTGTTTTTT.

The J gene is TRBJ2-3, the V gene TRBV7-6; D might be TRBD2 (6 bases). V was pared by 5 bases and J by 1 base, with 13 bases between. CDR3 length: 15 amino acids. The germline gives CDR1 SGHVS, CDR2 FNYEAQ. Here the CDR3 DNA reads TGTGCCAGCAGCCTTCTAGCGCTAGGCACAGATACGCAGTATTTT. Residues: CASSLLALGTDTQYF.

CDR3 residues: CATSRDPQAYGYTF. Written as DNA, the CDR3 is TGTGCCACCAGCAGAGATCCCCAAGCCTATGGCTACACCTTC. This chain uses TRBV15 with TRBJ1-2; D uncertain. Germline assignment: CDR1 LNHNV and CDR2 YYDKDF (reference sequence). There are 14 residues in the CDR3. V was cut by 0 bases and J by 4 bases, with 9 bases left in between.

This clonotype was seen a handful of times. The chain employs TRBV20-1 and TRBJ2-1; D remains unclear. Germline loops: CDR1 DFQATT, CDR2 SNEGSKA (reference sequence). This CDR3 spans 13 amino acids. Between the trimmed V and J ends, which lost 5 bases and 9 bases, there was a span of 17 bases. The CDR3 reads CSAPPAPWGEQFF. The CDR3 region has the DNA TGCAGTGCTCCTCCGGCCCCTTGGGGTGAGCAGTTCTTC.

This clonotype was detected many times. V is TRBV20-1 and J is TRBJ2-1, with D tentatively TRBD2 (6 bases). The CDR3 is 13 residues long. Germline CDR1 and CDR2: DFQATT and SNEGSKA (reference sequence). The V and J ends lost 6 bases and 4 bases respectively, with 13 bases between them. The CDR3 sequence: CSAARLEYNEQFF. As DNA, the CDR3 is TGCAGTGCAGCGCGACTAGAATACAATGAGCAGTTCTTC.

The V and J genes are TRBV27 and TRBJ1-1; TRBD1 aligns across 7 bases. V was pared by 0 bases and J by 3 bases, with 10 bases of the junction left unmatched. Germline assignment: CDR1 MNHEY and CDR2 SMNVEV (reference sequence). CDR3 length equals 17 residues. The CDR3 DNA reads TGTGCCAGCAGTTTATCGATGGGGGCAGGGGGGGACACTGAAGCTTTCTTT. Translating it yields CASSLSMGAGGDTEAFF.

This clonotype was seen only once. CDR3 sequence reads: CSARPAGGNTIYF. The CDR3 DNA reads as TGCAGTGCCAGGCCGGCTGGGGGAAACACCATATATTTT. The chain carries TRBV20-1 and TRBJ1-3; no reliable D call. The CDR3 extends over 13 amino acids. V shed 6 bases and J shed 4 bases, with 13 bases lying between them. The germline gives CDR1 DFQATT, CDR2 SNEGSKA (reference sequence).

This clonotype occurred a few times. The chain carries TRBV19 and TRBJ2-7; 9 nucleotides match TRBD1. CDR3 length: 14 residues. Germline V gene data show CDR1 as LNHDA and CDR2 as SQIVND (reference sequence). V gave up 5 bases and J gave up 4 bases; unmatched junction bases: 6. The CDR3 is CASSPWTGAYEQYF. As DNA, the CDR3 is TGTGCCAGTAGTCCTTGGACAGGGGCATACGAGCAGTACTTC.

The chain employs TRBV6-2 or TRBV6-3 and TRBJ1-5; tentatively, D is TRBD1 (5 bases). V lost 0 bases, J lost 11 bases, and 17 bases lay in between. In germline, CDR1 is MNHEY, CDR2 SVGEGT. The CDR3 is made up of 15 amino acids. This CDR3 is CASSYSSGVGSAQHF. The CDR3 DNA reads TGTGCCAGCAGTTACTCATCGGGGGTGGGCTCGGCCCAGCATTTT.

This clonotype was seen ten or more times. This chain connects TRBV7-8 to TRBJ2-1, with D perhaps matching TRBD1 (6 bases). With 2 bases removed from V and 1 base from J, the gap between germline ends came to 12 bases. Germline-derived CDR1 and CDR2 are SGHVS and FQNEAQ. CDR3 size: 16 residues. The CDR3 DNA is TGTGCCAGCAGCTTAACAGGGTCGGTTTCCTACAATGAGCAGTTCTTC. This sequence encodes CASSLTGSVSYNEQFF.

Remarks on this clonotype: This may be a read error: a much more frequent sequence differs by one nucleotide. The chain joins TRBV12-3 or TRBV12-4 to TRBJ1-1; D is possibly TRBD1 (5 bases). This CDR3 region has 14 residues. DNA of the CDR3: TGTGCCGGCAGTCCCGGGACGGACCACACTGAAGCTTTCTTT. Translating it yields CAGSPGTDHTEAFF.

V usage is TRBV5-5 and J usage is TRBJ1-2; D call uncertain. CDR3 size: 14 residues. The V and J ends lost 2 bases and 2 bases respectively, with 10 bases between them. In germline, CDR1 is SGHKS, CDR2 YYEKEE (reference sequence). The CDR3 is CASSFPAGNYGYTF. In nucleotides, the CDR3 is TGTGCCAGCAGCTTCCCCGCCGGGAACTATGGCTACACCTTC.

The CDR3 loop is CASSDGDSFEAFF. CDR3 sequence (DNA): TGTGCCAGCAGTGACGGGGACAGCTTCGAAGCTTTCTTT. The chain couples TRBV6-1 to TRBJ1-1; TRBD1 matches 7 bases. CDR1 is MNHNS and CDR2 is SASEGT in the germline V gene. Unmatched junction bases numbered 6, after V lost 3 bases and J lost 8 bases. The CDR3 is 13 residues long.

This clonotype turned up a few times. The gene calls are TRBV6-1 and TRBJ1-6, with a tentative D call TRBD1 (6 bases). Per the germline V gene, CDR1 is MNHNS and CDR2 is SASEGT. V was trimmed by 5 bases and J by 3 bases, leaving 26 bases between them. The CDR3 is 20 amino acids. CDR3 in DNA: TGTGCCAGCAGTCTAGACGCGGCGGGAGGGGGGTTGCTCTATAATTCACCCCTCCACTTT. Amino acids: CASSLDAAGGGLLYNSPLHF.

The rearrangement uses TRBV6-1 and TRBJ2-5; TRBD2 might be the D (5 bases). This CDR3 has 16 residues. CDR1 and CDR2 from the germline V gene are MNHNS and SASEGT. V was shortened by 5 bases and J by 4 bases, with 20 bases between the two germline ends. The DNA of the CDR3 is TGTGCCAGCAGTACTTCCTCCGGGGAAAAGGGAGAGACCCAGTACTTC. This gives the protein CASSTSSGEKGETQYF.

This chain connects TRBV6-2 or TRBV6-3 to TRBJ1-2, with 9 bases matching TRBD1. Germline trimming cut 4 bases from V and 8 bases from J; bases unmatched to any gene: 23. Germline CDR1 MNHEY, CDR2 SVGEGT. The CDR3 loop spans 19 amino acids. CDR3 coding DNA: TGTGCCAGCAGTTCGTCAAGCCATGGACAGGGGAGGCCTCGGTGGGGCTACACCTTC. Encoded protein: CASSSSSHGQGRPRWGYTF.

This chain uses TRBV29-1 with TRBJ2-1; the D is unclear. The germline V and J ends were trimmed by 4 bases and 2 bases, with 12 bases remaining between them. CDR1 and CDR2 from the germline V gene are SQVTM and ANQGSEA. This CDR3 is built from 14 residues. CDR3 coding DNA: TGCAGCGTTGTTGGCGAAACAGCCTACAATGAGCAGTTCTTC. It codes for CSVVGETAYNEQFF.

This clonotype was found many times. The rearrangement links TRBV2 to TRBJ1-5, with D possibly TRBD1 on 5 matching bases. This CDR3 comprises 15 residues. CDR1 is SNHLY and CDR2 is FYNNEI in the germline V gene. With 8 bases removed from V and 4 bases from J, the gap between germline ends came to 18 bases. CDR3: CASARLGGANQPQHF. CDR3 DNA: TGTGCCAGCGCCCGGCTTGGTGGGGCTAATCAGCCCCAGCATTTT. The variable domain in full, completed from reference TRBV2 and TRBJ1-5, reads EPEVTQTPSHQVTQMGQEVILRCVPISNHLYFYWYRQILGQKVEFLVSFYNNEISEKSEIFDDQFSVERPDGSNFTLKIRSTKLEDSAMYFCASARLGGANQPQHFGDGTRLSIL.

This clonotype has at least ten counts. The CDR3 bases are TGTGCCAGCAGCTCCGGACTAGCGGGGGGTGAGGAGACCCAGTACTTC. Its protein product is CASSSGLAGGEETQYF. The chain employs TRBV11-3 and TRBJ2-5, with 14 bases matching TRBD2. Germline trimming cut 4 bases from V and 5 bases from J; bases unmatched to any gene: 6. Per the germline V gene, CDR1 is SGHNT and CDR2 is YENEEA. CDR3 size: 16 residues.

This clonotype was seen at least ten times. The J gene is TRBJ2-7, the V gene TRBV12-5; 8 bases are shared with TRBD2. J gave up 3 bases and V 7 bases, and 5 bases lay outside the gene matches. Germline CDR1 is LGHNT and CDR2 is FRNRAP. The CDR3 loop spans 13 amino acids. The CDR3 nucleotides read TGTGCTAGTGCACTCGGGAGGGGCTACGAGCAGTACTTC. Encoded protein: CASALGRGYEQYF.

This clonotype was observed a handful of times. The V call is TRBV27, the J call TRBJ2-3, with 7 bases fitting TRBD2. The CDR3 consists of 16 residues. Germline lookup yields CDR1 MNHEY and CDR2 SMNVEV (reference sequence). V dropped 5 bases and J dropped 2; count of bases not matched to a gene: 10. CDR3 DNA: TGTGCCAGCAGTGAACGGGACTACGAATTCACAGATACGCAGTATTTT. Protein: CASSERDYEFTDTQYF.